One sample yielded the 3 T cell receptor beta chains listed below, sequenced in a study of blood T cells in healthy people across ages (dated by TCRdb to between 2014 and 2017). The library was obtained by 5' RACE. TCRdb records Illumina HiSeq 2500 as the sequencer. A second PCR of about 6 to 12 cycles was run with a J-beta primer mix and a sample-barcoded 5' primer. TCRdb itself trimmed the public reads at Q25 with fastp, ran MiXCR and retained productive beta chains. Rows with one shared CDR3 protein collapse into an entry with the most common genes and DNA. This sample gives more than 550,000 distinct CDR3 sequences in total; about 20% of them show up just once. In total, the top ten clones hold about 20% of the sample. Sequencing was done on a sample of blood. The receptors here all came from a man between 65 and 85 years old in good health.

The chain links TRBV7-9 to TRBJ2-3; TRBD2 matches 11 bases. V dropped 3 bases and J dropped 7; count of bases not matched to a gene: 6. The germline gives CDR1 SEHNR, CDR2 FQNEAQ (reference sequence). This CDR3 contains 15 residues. This chain's CDR3 is CASSFETSGKHTQYF. The CDR3, as DNA: TGTGCCAGCAGCTTTGAGACTAGCGGGAAACATACGCAGTATTTT.

At least ten counts were recorded for this clonotype. V and J are TRBV5-1 and TRBJ2-3, with 8 bases identical to TRBD1. J lost 0 bases, V lost 7 bases, and 1 base had no gene match. This CDR3 comprises 13 residues. Looked up from germline, CDR1 is SGHRS and CDR2 is YFSETQ. As DNA, the CDR3 is TGCGCCAGCGGGACAGGTAGCACAGATACGCAGTATTTT. Translation: CASGTGSTDTQYF. Supplemented by reference TRBV5-1 and TRBJ2-3, the full variable domain reads KAGVTQTPRYLIKTRGQQVTLSCSPISGHRSVSWYQQTPGQGLQFLFEYFSETQRNKGNFPGRFSGRQFSNSRSEMNVSTLELGDSALYLCASGTGSTDTQYFGPGTRLTVL.

The chain is built from TRBV6-1 and TRBJ1-2; the D gene is possibly TRBD1 (5 bases). Germline values: CDR1 MNHNS, CDR2 SASEGT. With 10 bases removed from V and 5 bases from J, the gap between germline ends came to 17 bases. CDR3 length: 13 amino acids. CDR3 sequence: CAIRDYSEYGYTF. CDR3 nucleotides: TGTGCCATCAGGGATTACTCAGAATATGGCTACACCTTC.